The clone carrying this T cell receptor (beta chain) occurred many times. Antigen specificity is unknown. The data were taken from a study of T cells in Graves' hyperthyroidism and ophthalmopathy. Regarding the study as a whole: Most thyroid-expanded clonotypes above 0.001 were also found in blood.

CDR1 is DFQATT, CDR2 SNEGSKA, per germline (reference sequence). The trim removed 7 bases at V and 6 bases at J, leaving 6 bases unmatched. The CDR3 spans 12 residues. RNA transcripts yielded amplified TCR beta CDR3 regions. In the first-round RT-PCR of the TCR CDR3, the HTBI primer set was used. TCRdb re-analysed the multiplex PCR reads in MiXCR, keeping a single row per CDR3 protein. This sample carries about 600,000 distinct CDR3 sequences, approximately 14% of them seen once, and the ten largest clones take 7.1%. V gene TRBV20-1 combines with J gene TRBJ2-1, with 7 bases matching TRBD2. This sequence was found in a woman under 30 with Graves' ophthalmopathy. Sequenced: blood. CDR3 sequence: CSVRREFNEQFF. The CDR3 DNA reads TGCAGTGTCCGGCGGGAGTTCAATGAGCAGTTCTTC.